This paragraph covers one T cell receptor beta chain sequence. The junction departs from the called germline gene at one end, perhaps through a read error. This CDR3 comprises 15 residues. CDR1 is SGHTA, CDR2 FQGTGA, per germline. The data originate from a study of Graves' ophthalmopathy and Graves' hyperthyroidism. Investigators amplified TCR beta CDR3 regions from RNA transcripts. HTBI primers were used in a first-round RT-PCR, which preceded a second-round multiplex PCR. TCRdb reprocessed the multiplex PCR reads via MiXCR and lists one record per CDR3 protein. The data contain more than 15,000 distinct CDR3 sequences, around 46% of them singletons.

Sequencing input: peripheral blood. The chain has TRBV7-3 and TRBJ1-6; D is possibly TRBD1 (6 bases). The TCR sequence derives from a woman in her 40s with stable Graves' hyperthyroidism. The CDR3 nucleotides are TGTGCCAGCAGCCAAGAAGGGGGGTCTTATTCACCCTTCCACTTT. This translates into CASSQEGGSYSPFHF.